This T cell receptor beta chain was obtained from a study of control samples from healthy donors and cancer patients. The assay was immunoSEQ multiplex PCR, and TCRdb's table has in-frame clones only and misses some. The sample records some 95,000 clones, roughly 88% being singletons. Germline V gene data show CDR1 as SGHTA and CDR2 as FQGTGA. CDR3 length: 14 amino acids. V gave up 5 bases and J gave up 4 bases; unmatched junction bases: 5. This TCR derives from a man between 25 and 39 years old in good health. The chain combines TRBV7-3 with TRBJ2-3, with 8 bases fitting TRBD2. The sequencing sample was made of blood. Here the CDR3 DNA reads TGTGCCAGCAGCCGAGCGGGAGTTTCAGATACGCAGTATTTT. Amino acid sequence: CASSRAGVSDTQYF.